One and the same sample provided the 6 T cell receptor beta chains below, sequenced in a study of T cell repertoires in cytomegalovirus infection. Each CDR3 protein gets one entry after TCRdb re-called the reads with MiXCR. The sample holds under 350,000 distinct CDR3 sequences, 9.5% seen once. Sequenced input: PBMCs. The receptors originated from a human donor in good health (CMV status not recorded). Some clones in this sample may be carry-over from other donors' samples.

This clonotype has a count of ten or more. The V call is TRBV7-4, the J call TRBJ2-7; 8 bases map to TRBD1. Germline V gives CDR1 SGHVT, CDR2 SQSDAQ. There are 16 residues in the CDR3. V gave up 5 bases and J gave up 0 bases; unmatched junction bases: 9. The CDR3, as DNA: TGTGCCAGCAGCCCAGGACAGGGTGGAAGCTCCTACGAGCAGTACTTC. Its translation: CASSPGQGGSSYEQYF.

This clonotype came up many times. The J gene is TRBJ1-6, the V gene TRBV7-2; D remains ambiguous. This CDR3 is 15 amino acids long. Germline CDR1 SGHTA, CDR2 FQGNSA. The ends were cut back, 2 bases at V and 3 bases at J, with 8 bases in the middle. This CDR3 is CASSLLWIYNSPLHF. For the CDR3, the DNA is TGTGCCAGCAGCTTATTATGGATCTATAATTCACCCCTCCACTTT.

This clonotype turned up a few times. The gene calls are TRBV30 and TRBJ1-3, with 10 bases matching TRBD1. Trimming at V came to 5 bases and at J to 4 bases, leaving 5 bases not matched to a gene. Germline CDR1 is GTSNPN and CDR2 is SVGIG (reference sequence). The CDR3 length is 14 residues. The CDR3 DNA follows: TGTGCCTGGCGGACAGGGGGTCGGGGAAACACCATATATTTT. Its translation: CAWRTGGRGNTIYF.

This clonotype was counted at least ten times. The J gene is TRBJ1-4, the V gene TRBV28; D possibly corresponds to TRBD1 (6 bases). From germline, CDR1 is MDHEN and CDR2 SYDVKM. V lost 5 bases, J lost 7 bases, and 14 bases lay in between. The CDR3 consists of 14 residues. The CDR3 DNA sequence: TGTGCCAGCAGTCCCGGTTGGGGGCGTGAAAAACTGTTTTTT. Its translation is CASSPGWGREKLFF.

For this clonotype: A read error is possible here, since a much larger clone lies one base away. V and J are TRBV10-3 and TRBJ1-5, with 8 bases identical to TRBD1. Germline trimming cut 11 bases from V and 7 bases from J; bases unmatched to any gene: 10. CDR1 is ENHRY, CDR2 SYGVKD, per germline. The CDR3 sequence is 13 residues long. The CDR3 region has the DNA TGTGCCGTCGGGGACAGGAGAGGCCAGCCCCAGCATTTT. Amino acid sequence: CAVGDRRGQPQHF.

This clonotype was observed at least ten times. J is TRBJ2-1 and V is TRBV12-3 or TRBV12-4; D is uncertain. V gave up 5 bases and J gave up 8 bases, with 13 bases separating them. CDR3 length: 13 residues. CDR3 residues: CASSLHRIYEQFF. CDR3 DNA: TGTGCCAGCAGTCTCCATAGAATCTATGAGCAGTTCTTC.